This T cell receptor (beta chain) derives from a study of CD8 T cells in Susac syndrome (dated by TCRdb to the late 2010s). Regarding the research as a whole: Repertoire sequencing was used to test whether CD8+ T cell activation and differentiation in Susac syndrome was antigen driven. CD8+ T cell repertoire clonality was compared between approximately 12 healthy donors, approximately 14 Susac syndrome patients and approximately 15 multiple sclerosis patients.

Overall study outcomes, separate from this receptor: The study acknowledged that relatively few individuals were included in the TCR sequencing and HLA analysis.

Peripheral blood CD8+ and CD4+ T cells from healthy donors, Susac syndrome patients and multiple sclerosis patients were profiled using high-throughput TCR beta sequencing. Treatment-naive patients with stable or active relapsing-remitting disease fulfilling revised McDonald criteria were used as multiple sclerosis controls. CD8+ TEMRA cells were enriched by FACS, while bulk CD8+ and CD4+ T cells were purified by magnetic negative isolation. Blood was drawn into EDTA tubes, processed within 24 hours, and PBMCs were isolated by density gradient centrifugation. PBMCs intended for TCR sequencing were cryopreserved in liquid nitrogen and thawed later in a water bath at 37 degrees C. A purity of at least 90% was achieved for sorted or isolated CD4+, CD8+ and CD8+ TEMRA cells. RNA was extracted using the RNeasy kit, and roughly 0.45 to 1 ug of the RNA was reverse transcribed with random hexamers. TCR beta CDR3 regions were amplified with the immunoSEQ multiplex PCR assay covering 54 Vbeta and 13 Jbeta segments. PCR amplification bias was corrected by using a synthetic template baseline for primer optimization and computational correction. From the authors' description of their analysis: Reads were annotated to V, D and J genes per IMGT and analyzed with immunoSEQ Analyzer, keeping only productive sequences. To calculate clonality, Shannon entropy was normalized by log2 of the number of productive unique sequences and then subtracted from one. For each patient and control, public and private clones were evaluated within the 100 most prevalent clones. A clone was defined as Susac-specific if it was absent from the healthy and MS cohorts, from 1052 published viral clones and from other ImmuneACCESS disease sequences. TCRdb handled the public reads itself, with Q25 trimming in fastp and clone calling in MiXCR, and kept productive beta chains. Each entry is one CDR3 protein sequence, shown with its most common DNA and genes. The V and J calls and clone size are TCRdb's, not the authors'. The sample table lists 78,000 or so distinct CDR3 sequences, about 94% of them with a count of one. The ten largest account for about 0.4% of the sample.

As regards this clonotype: What antigen it recognizes has not been identified. No per-base quality is available; no much larger clone lies one base away.

Taken from the germline V gene, the CDR1 and CDR2 loops are SQVTM and ANQGSEA. Including cysteine and phenylalanine, the CDR3 has 16 amino acids. The CDR3 DNA has 48 bases and is translated from base 1. A distance of 14 bases separates the germline ends of V and J, which lose 0 bases and 3 bases respectively. This TCR was recovered from a human donor with multiple sclerosis. The rearranged chain carries TRBV29-1 and TRBJ2-2; the D gene cannot be resolved reliably. The source material was CD8+ T cells from PBMCs. The nucleotides read TGCAGCGTTGAAGATCGTGCCATTACGGACACCGGGGAGCTGTTTTTT. It is translated as CSVEDRAITDTGELFF.